This TCR beta chain was observed in a study of blood T cell repertoires in COVID-19. The assay was immunoSEQ multiplex PCR, and TCRdb's table has in-frame clones only and misses some. The sample shows 250,000 to 350,000 clones, 70% to 90% of them seen only once. Germline V lookup: CDR1 SQVTM, CDR2 ANQGSEA. V shed 4 bases and J shed 5 bases, with 9 bases lying between them. The CDR3 covers 11 residues. The sample consisted of PBMCs or T cells enriched from blood (not recorded which). The clonotype originates from a woman aged 25 to 45 who had recovered from COVID-19. This sequence joins TRBV29-1 and TRBJ2-7, with unresolved D. CDR3 amino acids: CSVASVHEQYF. The DNA of the CDR3 is TGCAGCGTTGCGTCAGTCCACGAGCAGTACTTC.